Below, 4 T cell receptor beta chains from the same sample are listed, as sequenced in a study of shared clonotypes between healthy human individuals. Measured with immunoSEQ multiplex PCR; TCRdb has only the in-frame clones, and not every one. The sample lists roughly 2,300,000 clones, roughly 92% occurring once. Sequenced: naive CD4+ T cells from PBMCs. Specified subset: CD45RA+ positively selected. The receptor source for this set is a man aged 18 to 35 in good health. Some clones in this sample may be carry-over from other donors' samples.

The gene calls are TRBV7-9 and TRBJ2-5, with D unclear. CDR1 and CDR2 (germline): SEHNR, FQNEAQ (reference sequence). This CDR3 region has 11 residues. V lost 5 bases and J lost 5, with 6 bases in between. The CDR3: CASSPLETQYF. The CDR3 DNA sequence: TGTGCCAGCAGCCCACTGGAGACCCAGTACTTC.

The CDR3 sequence: CASSEGLGAGYGYTF. DNA of the CDR3: TGTGCCAGCAGTGAAGGTCTGGGGGCGGGCTATGGCTACACCTTC. V gene TRBV6-1 combines with J gene TRBJ1-2, with a tentative D call TRBD1 (6 bases). Trimming took 1 base from V and 4 from J, leaving 13 bases between them. CDR3 length equals 15 residues. Germline CDR1 and CDR2: MNHNS and SASEGT.

The rearrangement uses TRBV5-4 and TRBJ2-7, with TRBD1 identical over 9 bases. The CDR3 has 14 amino acids. The V gene end was trimmed by 2 bases and the J gene end by 6 bases; junction bases not matched to a gene: 6. CDR1 is SGHNT, CDR2 YYREEE, per germline (reference sequence). CDR3 DNA sequence: TGTGCCAGCAGCTTTAAGGGACAGGGTTTCGAGCAGTACTTC. Amino acid sequence: CASSFKGQGFEQYF.

The rearrangement joins TRBV5-4 to TRBJ2-1; 10 bases map to TRBD1. The V gene's germline CDR1 is SGHNT and CDR2 YYREEE (reference sequence). The CDR3 loop spans 15 amino acids. J lost 5 bases, V lost 3 bases, and 5 bases had no gene match. CDR3 region: CASSSRGQGHNEQFF. As DNA, the CDR3 is TGTGCCAGCAGCTCCAGGGGACAGGGGCACAATGAGCAGTTCTTC.